The 25 T cell receptor beta chains in this list originate from one sample, sequenced in a study of shared clonotypes between healthy human individuals. Clones were sequenced by immunoSEQ multiplex PCR, and TCRdb holds only the in-frame ones, with some missing. The sample lists some 490,000 clones, approximately 78% occurring once. The sequenced sample was PBMCs. Source of these receptors: a woman between 40 and 50 years old in good health. Some clones in this sample may be carry-over from other donors' samples.

The J gene is TRBJ2-7, the V gene TRBV7-2; TRBD2 aligns across 7 bases. Germline V CDR1 and CDR2: SGHTA, FQGNSA. The CDR3 totals 15 residues. J was trimmed by 1 base and V by 1 base; bases with no gene match: 4. CDR3 region: CASSLVGGRSYEQYF. In DNA, the CDR3 is TGTGCCAGCAGCTTAGTGGGAGGGCGATCCTACGAGCAGTACTTC.

The table lists this clone with a few counts. The chain uses TRBV12-5 and TRBJ1-1, with TRBD1 matching 7 bases. CDR1 is LGHNT and CDR2 is FRNRAP in the germline V gene. V trimming: 6 bases; J trimming: 0 bases; junction bases outside the gene matches: 4. The CDR3 sequence is 14 residues long. The DNA for the CDR3 is TGTGCTAGTGGCCGGCAGGGGGTGAACACTGAAGCTTTCTTT. Translating gives CASGRQGVNTEAFF. Combining the CDR3 with reference TRBV12-5 and TRBJ1-1 gives the whole variable domain DARVTQTPRHKVTEMGQEVTMRCQPILGHNTVFWYRQTMMQGLELLAYFRNRAPLDDSGMPKDRFSAEMPDATLATLKIQPSEPRDSAVYFCASGRQGVNTEAFFGQGTRLTVV.

This clone was observed many times. J is TRBJ2-7 and V is TRBV10-3, with a tentative D call TRBD1 (5 bases). The CDR3 is 12 amino acids. The V end lost 6 bases, the J end lost 4 bases, and 10 bases lay between the germline ends. Germline CDR1 is ENHRY and CDR2 is SYGVKD. The DNA for the CDR3 is TGTGCCATCAGCAGGGAAGGTTACGAGCAGTACTTC. Protein: CAISREGYEQYF.

This clone was detected once. The chain is built from TRBV29-1 and TRBJ2-1; 10 bases align to TRBD1. Trimming at V came to 7 bases and at J to 8 bases, leaving 14 bases not matched to a gene. CDR3 size: 15 residues. Germline CDR1 and CDR2: SQVTM and ANQGSEA. CDR3 in DNA: TGCAGCGCTTCCGGGACAGGGGCTGTTGGCGATGAGCAGTTCTTC. Translation: CSASGTGAVGDEQFF.

This clone was detected once. V gene TRBV4-3 combines with J gene TRBJ2-5, with 8 bases fitting TRBD1. Germline V gives CDR1 LGHNA, CDR2 YSLEER. V shed 0 bases, J shed 1 base, and the junction held 16 bases outside the gene matches. CDR3 length equals 20 residues. CDR3 amino acids: CASSQEYSGGAYGVQETQYF. The CDR3 DNA sequence: TGCGCCAGCAGCCAAGAGTATTCAGGGGGCGCTTACGGGGTCCAAGAGACCCAGTACTTC.

The table lists this clone with a few counts. The chain combines TRBV7-8 with TRBJ2-7; TRBD1 agrees at 12 bases. The germline CDR1 and CDR2 sequences are SGHVS and FQNEAQ. Trimming removed 4 bases from V and 8 bases from J; junction bases left unmatched: 12. The CDR3 sequence is 16 residues long. This CDR3 is CASSYSTGQGASQQYF. CDR3 DNA: TGTGCCAGCAGCTACTCCACGGGACAGGGGGCGTCCCAGCAGTACTTC.

This rearrangement joins TRBV30 to TRBJ2-7, with 7 bases lining up with TRBD2. This CDR3 comprises 14 residues. After removal of 2 bases from V and 2 bases from J, the junction contained 6 bases not matched to a gene. From germline, CDR1 is GTSNPN and CDR2 SVGIG (reference sequence). CDR3 bases: TGTGCCTGGAGTAGGGCTAGCGGTACCTACGAGCAGTACTTC. It codes for CAWSRASGTYEQYF.

The chain recombines TRBV28 with TRBJ2-7; a weak D match, TRBD1 (6 bases). CDR1 MDHEN and CDR2 SYDVKM come from the germline V gene. Trimming took off 4 bases at V and 2 bases at J, with 15 bases between the two ends. This CDR3 has 15 amino acids. CDR3 nucleotide sequence: TGTGCCAGCAGTTGGGTCGACAGGCGCCCCTACGAGCAGTACTTC. Translating it yields CASSWVDRRPYEQYF.

As regards this clone: A much larger clonotype is one base distant, so this may be a read error. The CDR3 carries no conserved terminal phenylalanine or tryptophan, so it likely arises from a read error. The J gene is TRBJ1-1, the V gene TRBV18, with TRBD1 identical over 8 bases. CDR3 length: 15 residues. V lost 6 bases, J lost 4 bases, and 10 bases stayed unmatched. Germline values: CDR1 KGHSH, CDR2 LQKENI. Here the CDR3 reads CASSPSGQGSTEAFS. The CDR3 region has the DNA TGTGCCAGCTCGCCCAGTGGACAGGGCAGCACTGAAGCTTTCTCT.

This clone was recorded only once. Here the CDR3 DNA reads TGTGCCAGCAGCTATAGGCCAGGGTCCTCAGAGACCCAGTACTTC. It translates to CASSYRPGSSETQYF. This chain links TRBV7-9 with TRBJ2-5, with D maybe TRBD1 (5 bases). The CDR3 consists of 15 residues. Between the trimmed V and J ends, which lost 4 bases and 4 bases, there was a span of 16 bases. Looked up from germline, CDR1 is SEHNR and CDR2 is FQNEAQ (reference sequence).

This clone was observed a single time. This chain connects TRBV16 to TRBJ2-7, with D unclear. Germline V CDR1 and CDR2: KGHSY, FQNENV. This CDR3 spans 12 amino acids. V was trimmed by 0 bases and J by 3 bases, leaving 3 bases between them. The CDR3 sequence: CASSQSGYEQYF. In nucleotides, the CDR3 is TGTGCCAGCAGCCAATCTGGCTACGAGCAGTACTTC. The full variable domain, in which reference TRBV16 and TRBJ2-7 provide the parts outside the CDR3, is GEEVAQTPKHLVRGEGQKAKLYCAPIKGHSYVFWYQQVLKNEFKFLISFQNENVFDETGMPKERFSAKCLPNSPCSLEIQATKLEDSAVYFCASSQSGYEQYFGPGTRLTVT.

This clone was detected once. The chain uses TRBV28 and TRBJ2-7; tentatively, D is TRBD2 (6 bases). Germline loops: CDR1 MDHEN, CDR2 SYDVKM. Trimming cost V 2 bases and J 4 bases, with 9 bases left between them. The CDR3 totals 13 residues. CDR3 loop: CASSLPGRYEQYF. CDR3 coding DNA: TGTGCCAGCAGTTTACCAGGGAGGTACGAGCAGTACTTC. The full variable domain, rest sourced from reference TRBV28 and TRBJ2-7, is DVKVTQSSRYLVKRTGEKVFLECVQDMDHENMFWYRQDPGLGLRLIYFSYDVKMKEKGDIPEGYSVSREKKERFSLILESASTNQTSMYLCASSLPGRYEQYFGPGTRLTVT.

The rearrangement joins TRBV11-3 to TRBJ2-1, with TRBD2 as a possible D gene (5 bases). Trimming pared 0 bases from V and 4 bases from J, leaving 10 bases between. CDR3 length: 15 residues. Germline V lookup: CDR1 SGHNT, CDR2 YENEEA. CDR3 sequence: CASSLDGVVYNEQFF. DNA for the CDR3: TGTGCCAGCAGCTTAGACGGGGTAGTGTACAATGAGCAGTTCTTC. Full variable domain (remainder filled in from reference TRBV11-3 and TRBJ2-1): EAGVVQSPRYKIIEKKQPVAFWCNPISGHNTLYWYLQNLGQGPELLIRYENEEAVDDSQLPKDRFSAERLKGVDSTLKIQPAELGDSAVYLCASSLDGVVYNEQFFGPGTRLTVL.

The rearrangement joins TRBV19 to TRBJ2-7; 10 nucleotides match TRBD1. V lost 10 bases, J lost 6 bases, and 9 bases stayed unmatched. CDR1 is LNHDA and CDR2 is SQIVND in the germline V gene (reference sequence). This CDR3 is 13 amino acids long. CDR3 in amino acids: CATAGTGAFEQYF. The CDR3 coding sequence is TGTGCCACCGCCGGGACAGGGGCTTTCGAGCAGTACTTC.

This chain joins TRBV29-1 and TRBJ1-5; 7 nucleotides agree with TRBD1. In germline, CDR1 is SQVTM, CDR2 ANQGSEA. V dropped 6 bases and J dropped 5; count of bases not matched to a gene: 7. There are 13 residues in the CDR3. Here the CDR3 DNA reads TGCAGCGTAGGGGGACAGAAATATCAGCCCCAGCATTTT. Protein product: CSVGGQKYQPQHF.

The rearrangement uses TRBV28 and TRBJ1-5; D unclear. CDR1 is MDHEN and CDR2 is SYDVKM in the germline V gene. The CDR3 extends over 13 amino acids. V gave up 3 bases and J gave up 4 bases, with 7 bases separating them. CDR3 DNA sequence: TGTGCCAGCAGTTTGTGGCAGAATCAGCCCCAGCATTTT. As protein: CASSLWQNQPQHF.

Comments on this clone: Other nucleotide sequences in the sample specify the same CDR3. V is TRBV9 and J is TRBJ1-5; no clear D gene. This CDR3 region has 13 residues. The ends were cut back, 0 bases at V and 4 bases at J, with 5 bases in the middle. Germline values: CDR1 SGDLS, CDR2 YYNGEE. The CDR3 DNA reads TGTGCCAGCAGCGTAGGGAGTAATCAGCCCCAGCATTTT. It translates to CASSVGSNQPQHF. The full variable domain, completed using reference TRBV9 and TRBJ1-5, is DSGVTQTPKHLITATGQRVTLRCSPRSGDLSVYWYQQSLDQGLQFLIQYYNGEERAKGNILERFSAQQFPDLHSELNLSSLELGDSALYFCASSVGSNQPQHFGDGTRLSIL.

This clone occurred a few times. This chain joins TRBV4-1 and TRBJ1-4; maybe TRBD1 (6 bases). V gave up 4 bases and J gave up 4 bases, with 10 bases separating them. The CDR3 is made up of 14 amino acids. Germline values: CDR1 MGHRA, CDR2 YSYEKL. The CDR3 nucleotides are TGCGCCAGCAGCCTGACAGGTTTTAATGAAAAACTGTTTTTT. Its protein product is CASSLTGFNEKLFF.

The J gene is TRBJ2-1, the V gene TRBV6-6; 9 bases line up with TRBD1. The germline gives CDR1 MNHNY, CDR2 SVGAGI (reference sequence). The CDR3 totals 15 residues. With V trimmed by 6 bases and J by 6 bases, 9 bases remained unmatched. As DNA, the CDR3 is TGTGCCAGCAGCCTCGGGACAGGGAAGAGCAATGAGCAGTTCTTC. Its protein product is CASSLGTGKSNEQFF.

Notes on this clone: A single base separates this from a much larger clone, so it may be a read error. The identical CDR3 is also encoded by other nucleotide sequences in the sample. The J gene is TRBJ1-1, the V gene TRBV7-2; possible D gene TRBD1, 5 bases. The CDR3 consists of 15 residues. V lost 1 base and J lost 1, with 10 bases in between. The germline gives CDR1 SGHTA, CDR2 FQGNSA. The CDR3 DNA sequence: TGTGCCAGCAGCTTAGGGGGCAGGAGGAACACTGAAGCTTTCTTT. Protein: CASSLGGRRNTEAFF. Supplemented by reference TRBV7-2 and TRBJ1-1, the full variable domain reads GAGVSQSPSNKVTEKGKDVELRCDPISGHTALYWYRQSLGQGLEFLIYFQGNSAPDKSGLPSDRFSAERTGGSVSTLTIQRTQQEDSAVYLCASSLGGRRNTEAFFGQGTRLTVV.

This clone occurred once. The genes are TRBV7-9 and TRBJ1-2, with TRBD1 identical over 9 bases. Trimming removed 5 bases from V and 8 bases from J; junction bases left unmatched: 9. The CDR3 length is 14 residues. CDR1 and CDR2 from the germline V gene are SEHNR and FQNEAQ (reference sequence). CDR3: CASSRSRTGVGYTF. The CDR3 region has the DNA TGTGCCAGCAGCCGGAGCAGGACAGGGGTAGGCTACACCTTC.

The CDR3 region has the DNA TGTGCCAGCAGTTTCCCCCTGGATCAGGGAGAAGATACGCAGTATTTT. It yields the protein CASSFPLDQGEDTQYF. The J gene is TRBJ2-3, the V gene TRBV27; D possibly matches TRBD1 or TRBD2 (5 bases each). Germline V CDR1 and CDR2: MNHEY, SMNVEV (reference sequence). The germline V and J ends were trimmed by 3 bases and 5 bases, with 18 bases remaining between them. There are 16 residues in the CDR3.

The chain uses TRBV5-4 and TRBJ2-7, with D perhaps being TRBD1 or TRBD2 (6 bases each). Trimming shortened V by 4 bases and J by 2 bases, and 13 bases separated the two germline ends. CDR1 SGHNT and CDR2 YYREEE come from the germline V gene (reference sequence). The length of the CDR3 is 14 residues. In DNA, the CDR3 is TGTGCCAGCAGCGAGGGGGGACGGACCTACGAGCAGTACTTC. Protein sequence: CASSEGGRTYEQYF.

The rearrangement links TRBV6-6 to TRBJ1-1, with 7 bases matching TRBD1. The germline gives CDR1 MNHNY, CDR2 SVGAGI (reference sequence). The CDR3 length is 13 residues. J was trimmed by 4 bases and V by 8 bases; bases with no gene match: 7. In DNA, the CDR3 is TGTGCCAGCGGACTCAGGGGGGGCACTGAAGCTTTCTTT. Its protein is CASGLRGGTEAFF.

The chain joins TRBV9 to TRBJ1-1; 8 nucleotides match TRBD1. The germline V gene has CDR1 SGDLS and CDR2 YYNGEE. J was trimmed by 4 bases and V by 5 bases; bases with no gene match: 7. CDR3 length: 14 amino acids. CDR3 bases: TGTGCCAGCAGTGTCGGACAGGGTGGCACTGAAGCTTTCTTT. Its protein product is CASSVGQGGTEAFF.